Sequencing of this T cell receptor (beta chain) was carried out in a study of T cells in pancreatic ductal adenocarcinoma. As concerns this clone: Its specificity is unknown.

J was trimmed by 5 bases and V by 0 bases; bases with no gene match: 1. Germline loops: CDR1 SGHRS, CDR2 YFSETQ. The CDR3 runs 16 residues. Surgery without prior neoadjuvant therapy was the treatment of the selected pancreatic ductal adenocarcinoma patients. Study findings and constraints: Enrichment of CD45RO+ effector over naive T cells in tumors may bias clonality. The resected cohort was biased toward the minority with early-stage disease. Blood clonality (roughly 0.067) did not differ significantly from tumor (about 0.12). Unique clonotypes were roughly 8-fold more numerous in blood than in tumor.

The protocol was immunoSEQ multiplex PCR, while the TCRdb copy is restricted to in-frame clones and leaves out a portion. The sample includes 97,000 or so clones, about 95% of them seen just once. Sequencing input: PBMCs. V usage is TRBV5-1 and J usage is TRBJ2-3, with TRBD2 matching 15 bases. The receptor's source is a human donor with pancreatic ductal adenocarcinoma. The DNA of the CDR3 is TGCGCCAGCAGCTTGGGGGGACTAGCGGGAGGAGATACGCAGTATTTT. The encoded protein is CASSLGGLAGGDTQYF.